Shown below are 29 T cell receptor beta chains from a single sample sequenced in a study of blood T cell repertoires in COVID-19. Sequenced by immunoSEQ multiplex PCR; TCRdb stores in-frame clones only, minus some. The data hold about 150,000 clones, with 87% observed a single time. The sequenced material came from peripheral blood. These receptors were collected from a middle-aged man who had recovered from COVID-19.

The CDR3 sequence: CASSQSSGGADNEQFF. In nucleotides, the CDR3 is TGCGCCAGCAGCCAAAGCTCGGGGGGGGCCGACAATGAGCAGTTCTTC. The chain has TRBV4-1 and TRBJ2-1; 8 bases fit TRBD2. The CDR3 loop spans 16 amino acids. Unmatched junction bases numbered 8, after V lost 2 bases and J lost 5 bases. CDR1 MGHRA and CDR2 YSYEKL come from the germline V gene.

This clone was recorded only once. The V call is TRBV6-1, the J call TRBJ1-6; D is ambiguous. With 3 bases removed from V and 8 bases from J, the gap between germline ends came to 11 bases. Looked up from germline, CDR1 is MNHNS and CDR2 is SASEGT. The CDR3 has 14 amino acids. The CDR3: CASSDWILDSPLHF. CDR3 bases: TGTGCCAGCAGTGATTGGATCCTAGATTCACCCCTCCACTTT.

This clone was counted a single time. The V call is TRBV6-5, the J call TRBJ2-1, with TRBD2 matching 11 bases. Germline V gene data show CDR1 as MNHEY and CDR2 as SVGAGI. With V trimmed by 0 bases and J by 7 bases, 2 bases remained unmatched. The CDR3 totals 15 residues. The DNA for the CDR3 is TGTGCCAGCAGTTACTCTAGCGGGGGGGGGAATGAGCAGTTCTTC. Translating it yields CASSYSSGGGNEQFF.

J is TRBJ2-2 and V is TRBV4-1; D is undetermined. V lost 8 bases, J lost 0 bases, and 28 bases lay in between. The germline gives CDR1 MGHRA, CDR2 YSYEKL. CDR3 length: 20 residues. The CDR3 sequence: CASFSTPSPNSGPNTGELFF. The CDR3 nucleotides read TGCGCCAGCTTCAGCACACCGAGTCCGAACAGTGGTCCGAACACCGGGGAGCTGTTTTTT.

The V call is TRBV4-3, the J call TRBJ1-3, with 7 bases aligning to TRBD1. V dropped 1 base and J dropped 2; count of bases not matched to a gene: 5. Germline V CDR1 and CDR2: LGHNA, YSLEER. This CDR3 comprises 16 residues. The CDR3 bases are TGCGCCAGCAGCCAAGTTGCCAGGGGGACTGGAAACACCATATATTTT. Translated, it gives CASSQVARGTGNTIYF.

The V and J genes are TRBV6-5 and TRBJ2-3, with unresolved D. With 5 bases removed from V and 1 base from J, the gap between germline ends came to 7 bases. The CDR3 runs 13 residues. Germline V gene data show CDR1 as MNHEY and CDR2 as SVGAGI. In nucleotides, the CDR3 is TGTGCCAGCAGTCGCCGGGGCACAGATACGCAGTATTTT. Protein: CASSRRGTDTQYF.

This clone was observed once. The chain recombines TRBV5-1 with TRBJ2-5; 9 bases line up with TRBD2. Trimming removed 0 bases from V and 0 bases from J; junction bases left unmatched: 12. The CDR3 consists of 19 residues. From germline, CDR1 is SGHRS and CDR2 YFSETQ. The CDR3 DNA sequence: TGCGCCAGCAGCTTGGTAGGAGCGGGGGGCCTCAACTACCAAGAGACCCAGTACTTC. Translated, it gives CASSLVGAGGLNYQETQYF.

The rearrangement uses TRBV18 and TRBJ2-2, with 10 bases matching TRBD2. Germline CDR1 reads KGHSH; CDR2 reads LQKENI. The V segment lost 5 bases and the J segment 2 bases; nucleotides outside the gene matches: 11. The CDR3 consists of 18 residues. Written as DNA, the CDR3 is TGTGCCAGCTCAACTTACAAGCTAGCGGGGGCCAACACCGGGGAGCTGTTTTTT. Translating gives CASSTYKLAGANTGELFF.

The V gene is TRBV5-6, the J gene TRBJ2-5, with TRBD1 identical over 7 bases. CDR1 and CDR2 from the germline V gene are SGHDT and YYEEEE. The trim removed 0 bases at V and 2 bases at J, leaving 4 bases unmatched. The CDR3 contains 15 residues. The DNA for the CDR3 is TGTGCCAGCAGCTTGGGTTCGGGACAGCAAGAGACCCAGTACTTC. It is translated as CASSLGSGQQETQYF.

J is TRBJ2-5 and V is TRBV28; 9 bases agree with TRBD1. J lost 7 bases, V lost 5 bases, and 17 bases had no gene match. The CDR3 loop spans 17 amino acids. The V gene's germline CDR1 is MDHEN and CDR2 SYDVKM. The CDR3 loop reads CASSTHQAGQGMWTQYF. CDR3 coding DNA: TGTGCCAGCAGTACACATCAGGCTGGACAGGGGATGTGGACCCAGTACTTC.

V usage is TRBV4-3 and J usage is TRBJ2-1; 10 bases align to TRBD2. Trimming at V came to 0 bases and at J to 10 bases, leaving 15 bases not matched to a gene. Germline values: CDR1 LGHNA, CDR2 YSLEER. The CDR3 consists of 18 residues. The CDR3 DNA reads as TGCGCCAGCAGCCAAGATCCACCGAGAACTAGCGGGGCATCGGAGCAGTTCTTC. Translation gives CASSQDPPRTSGASEQFF.

The V and J genes are TRBV6-2 or TRBV6-3 and TRBJ1-1; D unresolved. This CDR3 spans 15 amino acids. Germline loops: CDR1 MNHEY, CDR2 SVGEGT. V was pared by 0 bases and J by 5 bases, with 13 bases between. The CDR3 bases are TGTGCCAGCAGTTACTCGAGGTCTGGTGAAACTGAAGCTTTCTTT. It specifies CASSYSRSGETEAFF.

The chain uses TRBV28 and TRBJ1-2; maybe TRBD1 (6 bases). This CDR3 contains 17 residues. V was clipped by 5 bases and J by 1 base, with 20 bases between them. Germline V CDR1 and CDR2: MDHEN, SYDVKM. The CDR3 loop is CASSRTGTSRINYGYTF. DNA of the CDR3: TGTGCCAGCAGTCGAACCGGGACATCAAGAATTAACTATGGCTACACCTTC.

This chain connects TRBV6-5 to TRBJ2-2, with 7 bases that match TRBD1. CDR3 length equals 14 residues. V gave up 7 bases and J gave up 2 bases; unmatched junction bases: 4. Germline CDR1 reads MNHEY; CDR2 reads SVGAGI. The CDR3 DNA sequence: TGTGCCAGCAACCGGGACAGAAACACCGGGGAGCTGTTTTTT. Its protein product is CASNRDRNTGELFF.

V is TRBV25-1 and J is TRBJ1-2, with D unclear. This CDR3 is 11 amino acids long. Between the trimmed V and J ends, which lost 5 bases and 4 bases, there was a span of 5 bases. Germline CDR1 and CDR2: MGHDK and SYGVNS. DNA for the CDR3: TGTGCCAGCAGTCCAGGCTATGGCTACACCTTC. It specifies CASSPGYGYTF.

This clone was seen a few times. This chain links TRBV27 with TRBJ1-1; 8 nucleotides match TRBD1. Germline V CDR1 and CDR2: MNHEY, SMNVEV (reference sequence). The V gene end was trimmed by 2 bases and the J gene end by 5 bases; junction bases not matched to a gene: 7. CDR3 size: 15 residues. Written as DNA, the CDR3 is TGTGCCAGCAGTTTACAGCAGGGGGCTTGGACTGAAGCTTTCTTT. Encoded protein: CASSLQQGAWTEAFF.

The rearrangement joins TRBV11-1 to TRBJ1-6; no reliable D call. The germline V and J ends were trimmed by 4 bases and 9 bases, with 13 bases remaining between them. CDR3 length: 14 residues. Germline V gives CDR1 SGHAT, CDR2 FQDESV (reference sequence). The CDR3 nucleotides read TGTGCCAGCAGCTACCGGGGAAATGGTTCACCCCTCCACTTT. Protein sequence: CASSYRGNGSPLHF.

This clone was counted once. V and J are TRBV6-2 or TRBV6-3 and TRBJ2-3; 11 positions match TRBD2. The V gene end was trimmed by 2 bases and the J gene end by 2 bases; junction bases not matched to a gene: 6. This CDR3 has 17 residues. CDR1 is MNHEY and CDR2 is SVGEGT in the germline V gene. The CDR3 DNA reads as TGTGCCAGCAGTTACGCTCTGACTAGCGGGAACACAGATACGCAGTATTTT. Encoded protein: CASSYALTSGNTDTQYF.

The chain couples TRBV6-5 to TRBJ1-2; 8 nucleotides align to TRBD1. The CDR3 spans 15 residues. V trimming: 5 bases; J trimming: 5 bases; junction bases outside the gene matches: 10. Germline V gene data show CDR1 as MNHEY and CDR2 as SVGAGI. The CDR3 DNA follows: TGTGCCAGCAGTCTCGGACAGGGAAATGGGTATGGCTACACCTTC. It translates to CASSLGQGNGYGYTF.

This clone was counted a few times. The chain employs TRBV11-3 and TRBJ1-1; D might be TRBD1 (6 bases). The CDR3 is made up of 17 amino acids. Trimming pared 1 base from V and 4 bases from J, leaving 19 bases between. Germline CDR1 reads SGHNT; CDR2 reads YENEEA. The CDR3 DNA reads as TGTGCCAGCAGCTTAGCTACAGGGATGACTGTGGGCACTGAAGCTTTCTTT. It encodes CASSLATGMTVGTEAFF.

This sequence joins TRBV7-6 and TRBJ2-2; 14 bases are a match to TRBD2. Trimming removed 5 bases from V and 7 bases from J; junction bases left unmatched: 9. Germline assignment: CDR1 SGHVS and CDR2 FNYEAQ. The CDR3 spans 17 residues. CDR3 sequence reads: CASSLGLAGGIGGELFF. CDR3 nucleotides: TGTGCCAGCAGCCTCGGACTAGCGGGGGGCATCGGCGGGGAGCTGTTTTTT.

The CDR3 here is CASSLGGLAGDNEQFF. In nucleotides, the CDR3 is TGTGCCAGCAGCTTGGGAGGACTAGCGGGGGACAATGAGCAGTTCTTC. This sequence joins TRBV21-1 and TRBJ2-1; the table names TRBD2, a call not compared with the DNA. TRBV21-1 is a pseudogene segment. This CDR3 has 16 amino acids.

The gene calls are TRBV5-6 and TRBJ1-5, with 8 nucleotides matching TRBD1. Trimming at V came to 3 bases and at J to 1 base, leaving 9 bases not matched to a gene. This CDR3 has 17 amino acids. Germline loops: CDR1 SGHDT, CDR2 YYEEEE. For the CDR3, the DNA is TGTGCCAGCAGCTATATGACAGGGGAATCAAGCAATCAGCCCCAGCATTTT. It is translated as CASSYMTGESSNQPQHF.

The chain combines TRBV30 with TRBJ1-2, with D possibly TRBD1 on 5 matching bases. V was trimmed by 2 bases and J by 6 bases, leaving 10 bases between them. CDR1 is GTSNPN and CDR2 is SVGIG in the germline V gene (reference sequence). The length of the CDR3 is 12 residues. CDR3 DNA sequence: TGTGCCTGGAGTCGTGACAGAAATGGCTACACCTTC. Its protein is CAWSRDRNGYTF.

The chain recombines TRBV6-5 with TRBJ1-1, with 11 nucleotides matching TRBD1. The V and J ends lost 6 bases and 1 base, in that order; junction bases with no gene match: 4. This CDR3 is built from 15 residues. Germline V gives CDR1 MNHEY, CDR2 SVGAGI. The CDR3 DNA reads as TGTGCCAGCAGCTCAGGGACAGGGGGGAACACTGAAGCTTTCTTT. Its translation is CASSSGTGGNTEAFF.

The CDR3 bases are TGTGCCAGCTCACCGAGGACAGGGGGCGCCGACTATGGCTACACCTTC. Protein sequence: CASSPRTGGADYGYTF. The chain couples TRBV18 to TRBJ1-2, with 11 bases matching TRBD1. CDR1 and CDR2 from the germline V gene are KGHSH and LQKENI. There are 16 residues in the CDR3. Germline trimming cut 3 bases from V and 3 bases from J; bases unmatched to any gene: 6.

The chain employs TRBV19 and TRBJ2-7; 9 positions agree with TRBD1. Germline values: CDR1 LNHDA, CDR2 SQIVND (reference sequence). The CDR3 extends over 15 amino acids. V lost 6 bases to trimming and J lost 7 bases; unmatched junction nucleotides: 13. The chain's CDR3 is CASRGRDRAPGEQYF. CDR3 bases: TGTGCCAGTAGGGGGAGGGACAGGGCACCGGGGGAGCAGTACTTC.

A single count supports this clone. The V and J genes are TRBV9 and TRBJ2-7; 10 bases are shared with TRBD1. Germline-derived CDR1 and CDR2 are SGDLS and YYNGEE. V shed 3 bases and J 6 bases; nucleotides not matched to a gene: 15. The CDR3 is 17 amino acids. DNA for the CDR3: TGTGCCAGCAGCGCTGATATTATACCGGGACAGGGGTTCGAGCAGTACTTC. Protein sequence: CASSADIIPGQGFEQYF.

In its sample, this clone was seen a few times. This sequence joins TRBV7-8 and TRBJ1-1, with 7 nucleotides matching TRBD1. Germline trimming cut 3 bases from V and 5 bases from J; bases unmatched to any gene: 9. The CDR3 spans 15 residues. The germline V gene has CDR1 SGHVS and CDR2 FQNEAQ. The CDR3 nucleotides read TGTGCCAGCAGCTTTAGACAGGGAGGAGGTACTGAAGCTTTCTTT. Its protein product is CASSFRQGGGTEAFF.